This TCR beta chain derives from a study of identical twins. Study-wide findings and caveats: Twins' surplus sharing was weaker for beta out-of-frame sequences. Analyses of zero insertions could, in part, be confounded by invariant MAIT and iNKT cells. Within cord blood, abundant beta clonotypes carried fewer insertions, but memory repertoires showed no such trend.

TCRdb redid the calling of the 5' RACE reads with MiXCR, one entry per CDR3 protein. The data contain some 1,700,000 distinct CDR3 sequences, under 35% of them singletons. This clonotype has just a few counts. Antigen: not known. Sequencing was done on a sample of cord blood. The receptor comes from a newborn girl in good health.

The CDR3, as DNA: TGTGCCAGCAGTTTTGGGCCTAGCGGGGACTACGAGCAGTACTTC. As protein: CASSFGPSGDYEQYF. The chain has TRBV28 and TRBJ2-7, with TRBD2 matching 9 bases. This CDR3 is 15 amino acids long. V was pared by 3 bases and J by 3 bases, with 6 bases of the junction left unmatched. Per the germline V gene, CDR1 is MDHEN and CDR2 is SYDVKM.